This T cell receptor beta chain was recovered during a study of beta chain features in type 1 diabetes. Study as a whole: Cells sorted and examined across all samples totaled nearly 110,000,000. Findings of the study overall: Among all four CD4+ subsets, Type 1 diabetes patients had TCRB CDR3s that were moderately but significantly shorter. PCR might favor shorter templates, but any such skew would affect patients and controls equally. Lower insertion and higher deletion counts appeared at VDJ junctions in type 1 diabetes patients.

This clone was seen a handful of times. Its target is unknown. Stem cell-like memory, regulatory, central memory and naive CD4+ cells were sorted via CD45RO/CCR7/CD25/CD127/CD95/CD27. Sequencing targeted expressed TCRB transcripts, as all isolated RNA had been reverse transcribed. Generated by immunoSEQ multiplex PCR, the TCRdb table keeps only in-frame clones and is missing some. The sample has approximately 250,000 clones, around 9.9% seen once. The receptor was derived from a man aged 25-45 years with type 1 diabetes. Sequences were obtained from naive CD4+ T cells from blood.

The CDR3 DNA reads TGTGCCAGCTCACAGGGGCCGAATCAGCCCCAGCATTTT. It yields the protein CASSQGPNQPQHF. The chain recombines TRBV18 with TRBJ1-5; weak D call: TRBD1 (5 bases). Germline CDR1 reads KGHSH; CDR2 reads LQKENI. The CDR3 runs to 13 residues. Trimming removed 4 bases at V and 4 bases at J, with 8 bases between.